Detailed here is one T cell receptor (beta chain). Its antigen has not been determined. Base qualities are not at hand, and no much larger clone is one base apart. Sequenced using an Illumina HiSeq 1500. TCRdb trimmed public reads at Q25 via fastp, called clones via MiXCR and kept in-frame beta chains. Each CDR3 protein appears once, grouped with its most common genes and DNA. The table for this sample lists 150,000 to 200,000 distinct CDR3 sequences; roughly 17% of them were counted only once. In total, the top ten clones hold under 30% of the sample. Measured from the cysteine to the phenylalanine, the CDR3 is 19 residues long. This entry keeps only the CDR3 DNA: 57 bases, framed from base 1. The CDR1 and CDR2 encoded by the germline V gene are MDHEN and SYDVKM. V has 8 bases trimmed and J has 7 bases trimmed; junction bases matching no gene number 22. These data come from a study of T cell repertoires in cytomegalovirus infection (dated by TCRdb to about 2019). Some background on the complete study: Donor HLA type was relevant to the analysis, as public TCR beta signatures indicated carriage of CMV infection together with the matching HLA type. The research as a whole found: The ex vivo response was dominated by HLA-C-restricted CMV-specific TCR beta clonotypes, which also provided the single most frequent clonotype in two of eight donors. Cumulative frequency of public TCR beta family members discriminated carriers of CMV infection plus the relevant HLA type in this cohort and an independent approximately 360-donor cohort.

Sequenced input: CD8+ T cells from PBMCs. This clonotype originated in a human donor in good health (CMV status not recorded). Some clones in this sample may be carry-over from other donors' samples. The chain is made from TRBV28 and TRBJ2-1, with 11 bases in between that match TRBD2. The encoded CDR3 is CASPGLAGWLFGAGNEQFF. Read as DNA, the sequence is TGTGCCAGCCCTGGACTAGCGGGTTGGTTGTTTGGAGCGGGTAATGAGCAGTTCTTC.